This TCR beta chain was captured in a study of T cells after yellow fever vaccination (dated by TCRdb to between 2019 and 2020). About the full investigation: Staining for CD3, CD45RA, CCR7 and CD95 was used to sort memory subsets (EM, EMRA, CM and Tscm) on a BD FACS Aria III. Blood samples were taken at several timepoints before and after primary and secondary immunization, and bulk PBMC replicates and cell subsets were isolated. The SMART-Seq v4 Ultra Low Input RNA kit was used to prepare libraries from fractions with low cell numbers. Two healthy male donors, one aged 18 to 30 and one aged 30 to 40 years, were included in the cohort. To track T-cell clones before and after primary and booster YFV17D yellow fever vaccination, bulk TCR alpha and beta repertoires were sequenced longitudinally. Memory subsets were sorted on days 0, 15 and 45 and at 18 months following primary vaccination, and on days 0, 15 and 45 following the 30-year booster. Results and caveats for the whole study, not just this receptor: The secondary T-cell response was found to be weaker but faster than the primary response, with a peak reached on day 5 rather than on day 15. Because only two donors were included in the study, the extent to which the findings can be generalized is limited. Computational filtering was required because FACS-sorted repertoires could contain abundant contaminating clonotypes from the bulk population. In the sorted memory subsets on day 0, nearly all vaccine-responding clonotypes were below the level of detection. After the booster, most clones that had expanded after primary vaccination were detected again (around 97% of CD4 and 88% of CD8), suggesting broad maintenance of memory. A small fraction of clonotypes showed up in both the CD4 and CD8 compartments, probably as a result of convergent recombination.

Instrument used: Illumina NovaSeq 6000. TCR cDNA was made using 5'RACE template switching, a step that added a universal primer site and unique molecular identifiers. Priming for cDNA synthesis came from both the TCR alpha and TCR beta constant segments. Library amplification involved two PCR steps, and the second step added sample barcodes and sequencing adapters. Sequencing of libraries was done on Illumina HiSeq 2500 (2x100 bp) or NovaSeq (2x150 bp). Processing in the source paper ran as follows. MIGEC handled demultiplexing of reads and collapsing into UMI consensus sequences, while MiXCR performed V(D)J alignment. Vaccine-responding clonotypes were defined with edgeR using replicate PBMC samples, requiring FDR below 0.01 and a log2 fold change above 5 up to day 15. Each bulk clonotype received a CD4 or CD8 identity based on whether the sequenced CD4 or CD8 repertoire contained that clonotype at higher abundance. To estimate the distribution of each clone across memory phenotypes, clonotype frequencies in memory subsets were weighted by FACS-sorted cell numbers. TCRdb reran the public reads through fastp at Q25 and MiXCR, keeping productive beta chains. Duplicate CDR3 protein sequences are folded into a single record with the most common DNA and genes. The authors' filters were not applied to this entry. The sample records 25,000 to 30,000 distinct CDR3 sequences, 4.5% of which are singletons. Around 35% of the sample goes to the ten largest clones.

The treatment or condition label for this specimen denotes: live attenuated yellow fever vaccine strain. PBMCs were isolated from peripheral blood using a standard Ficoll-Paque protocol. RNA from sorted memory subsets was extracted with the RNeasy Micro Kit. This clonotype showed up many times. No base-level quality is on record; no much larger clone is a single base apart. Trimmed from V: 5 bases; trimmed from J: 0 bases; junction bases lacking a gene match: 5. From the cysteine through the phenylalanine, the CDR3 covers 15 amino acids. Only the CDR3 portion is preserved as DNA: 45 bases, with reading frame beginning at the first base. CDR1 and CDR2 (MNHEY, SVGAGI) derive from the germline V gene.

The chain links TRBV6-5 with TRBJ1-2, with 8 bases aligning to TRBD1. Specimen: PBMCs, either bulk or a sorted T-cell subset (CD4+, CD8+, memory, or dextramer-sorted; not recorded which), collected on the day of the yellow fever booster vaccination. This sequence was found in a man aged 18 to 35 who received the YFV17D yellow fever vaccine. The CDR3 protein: CASSHLQGANYGYTF. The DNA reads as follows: TGTGCCAGCAGTCACCTACAGGGGGCTAACTATGGCTACACCTTC.